The next 22 T cell receptor beta chains were all read from a single sample in a study of response to subunit inactivated influenza vaccine. From the RT-PCR reads, TCRdb called clonotypes with MiXCR, one entry per CDR3 protein. The data show about 540,000 distinct CDR3 sequences, 20% to 25% seen once. This sample also belongs to another study, concerning T cells expressing NK-cell markers. As that study records: With UMIs, 5'RACE template switching was used to make TCR beta cDNA.

The specimen was CD4+ T cells sorted from PBMCs, collected roughly 12 days after vaccination. The receptors stem from a man aged 45-60 years who received an inactivated influenza vaccine.

This clonotype was counted only a few times. V gene TRBV20-1 combines with J gene TRBJ2-1; 12 bases align to TRBD2. Germline loops: CDR1 DFQATT, CDR2 SNEGSKA (reference sequence). Losses at the gene ends were 1 base for V and 7 bases for J; bases not matched to a gene: 5. CDR3 length: 15 residues. CDR3 nucleotides: TGCAGTGCTAGAGCCCTAGCGGGGGGGAGGAATGAGCAGTTCTTC. Protein sequence: CSARALAGGRNEQFF.

This clonotype has just a few counts. This chain joins TRBV12-3 or TRBV12-4 and TRBJ1-5; D perhaps matches TRBD1 (6 bases). The CDR3 length is 16 residues. The ends were cut back, 5 bases at V and 2 bases at J, with 16 bases in the middle. CDR3 in amino acids: CASSRAAGEGNQPQHF. CDR3 bases: TGTGCCAGCAGTCGCGCTGCAGGGGAGGGCAATCAGCCCCAGCATTTT.

This clonotype was seen only a few times. The rearrangement uses TRBV9 and TRBJ1-1, with unresolved D. The CDR3 length is 18 residues. Trimming shortened V by 0 bases and J by 5 bases, and 23 bases separated the two germline ends. From germline, CDR1 is SGDLS and CDR2 YYNGEE. CDR3 nucleotides: TGTGCCAGCAGCGTAGGGACCCGACGTGGGCCGAGTGATACTGAAGCTTTCTTT. Translating it yields CASSVGTRRGPSDTEAFF.

V is TRBV7-2 and J is TRBJ1-6; 10 bases align to TRBD1. Germline values: CDR1 SGHTA, CDR2 FQGNSA. With 5 bases clipped from V and 12 bases from J, the junction kept 7 bases outside the gene matches. The CDR3 runs 14 residues. The CDR3 nucleotides read TGTGCCAGCAGCCCAGGGACAGGGGCAGGACCCCTCCACTTT. It yields the protein CASSPGTGAGPLHF.

The chain combines TRBV4-3 with TRBJ2-2; no firm D call. The length of the CDR3 is 15 residues. Per the germline V gene, CDR1 is LGHNA and CDR2 is YSLEER. The germline V and J ends were trimmed by 2 bases and 4 bases, with 11 bases remaining between them. CDR3 nucleotide sequence: TGCGCCAGCAGCCAAAACTGGGTGGGCACCGGGGAGCTGTTTTTT. Encoded protein: CASSQNWVGTGELFF.

This clonotype was counted only a few times. The V call is TRBV30, the J call TRBJ2-7; 9 nucleotides line up with TRBD1. The CDR3 extends over 13 amino acids. With 2 bases clipped from V and 8 bases from J, the junction kept 7 bases outside the gene matches. Germline CDR1 reads GTSNPN; CDR2 reads SVGIG (reference sequence). CDR3 coding DNA: TGTGCCTGGAGTACCGGGACAGGGATCAAGCAGTACTTC. Amino acids: CAWSTGTGIKQYF. The whole variable domain, filled in from reference TRBV30 and TRBJ2-7, reads SQTIHQWPATLVQPVGSPLSLECTVEGTSNPNLYWYRQAAGRGLQLLFYSVGIGQISSEVPQNLSASRPQDRQFILSSKKLLLSDSGFYLCAWSTGTGIKQYFGPGTRLTVT.

This clonotype appeared a few times. The chain couples TRBV10-3 to TRBJ2-5; 9 bases map to TRBD2. The germline gives CDR1 ENHRY, CDR2 SYGVKD. The CDR3 runs to 14 residues. The V segment lost 4 bases and the J segment 4 bases; nucleotides outside the gene matches: 4. The CDR3 spells CAISGTSEGETQYF. The CDR3 DNA reads TGTGCCATCAGTGGGACTAGCGAGGGAGAGACCCAGTACTTC.

This rearrangement joins TRBV4-3 to TRBJ1-6, with D possibly being TRBD1 (6 bases). This CDR3 comprises 14 residues. The germline CDR1 and CDR2 sequences are LGHNA and YSLEER. V was shortened by 0 bases and J by 8 bases, with 8 bases between the two germline ends. DNA for the CDR3: TGCGCCAGCAGCCAAGAGGCAGGGGATTCACCCCTCCACTTT. Its translation is CASSQEAGDSPLHF.

This clonotype came up once. This rearrangement joins TRBV11-3 to TRBJ2-3; TRBD1 matches at 7 bases. This CDR3 comprises 15 residues. Germline loops: CDR1 SGHNT, CDR2 YENEEA. V gave up 1 base and J gave up 4 bases; unmatched junction bases: 5. This CDR3 reads CASSLGGQHADTQYF. CDR3 DNA: TGTGCCAGCAGCTTAGGGGGACAGCACGCAGATACGCAGTATTTT. The full variable domain, in which reference TRBV11-3 and TRBJ2-3 provide the parts outside the CDR3, is EAGVVQSPRYKIIEKKQPVAFWCNPISGHNTLYWYLQNLGQGPELLIRYENEEAVDDSQLPKDRFSAERLKGVDSTLKIQPAELGDSAVYLCASSLGGQHADTQYFGPGTRLTVL.

The rearrangement uses TRBV7-2 and TRBJ1-1; perhaps TRBD1 as D (5 bases). Germline-derived CDR1 and CDR2 are SGHTA and FQGNSA. V was trimmed by 5 bases and J by 1 base, leaving 14 bases between them. The CDR3 is 15 amino acids. CDR3 in DNA: TGTGCCAGCAGCCTCCGGGCAGGGCGGAACACTGAAGCTTTCTTT. This codes for CASSLRAGRNTEAFF.

The chain combines TRBV20-1 with TRBJ2-5, with 10 bases lining up with TRBD2. Trimming removed 3 bases from V and 5 bases from J; junction bases left unmatched: 12. Germline V gene data show CDR1 as DFQATT and CDR2 as SNEGSKA (reference sequence). The CDR3 is 16 amino acids. CDR3 sequence: CSAREFASGGRETQYF. The DNA of the CDR3 is TGCAGTGCTAGGGAATTTGCTAGCGGGGGACGGGAGACCCAGTACTTC.

This clonotype was counted at least ten times. The chain recombines TRBV5-6 with TRBJ2-3; 7 bases are shared with TRBD2. Per germline, CDR1 SGHDT and CDR2 YYEEEE. V lost 4 bases and J lost 7; bases outside the gene matches: 9. This CDR3 spans 14 amino acids. This CDR3 reads CASSLQGGRNTQYF. DNA for the CDR3: TGTGCCAGCAGCCTCCAGGGCGGGAGAAATACGCAGTATTTT.

The table lists this clonotype with a few counts. The chain uses TRBV4-3 and TRBJ1-1; D ambiguous. In germline, CDR1 is LGHNA, CDR2 YSLEER. V was cut by 1 base and J by 5 bases, with 14 bases left in between. The length of the CDR3 is 15 residues. The CDR3 DNA is TGCGCCAGCAGCCAAGGCCGAGTAGTTAGGACTGAAGCTTTCTTT. Protein: CASSQGRVVRTEAFF.

V is TRBV12-3 or TRBV12-4 and J is TRBJ2-2, with 10 bases lining up with TRBD2. This CDR3 has 15 amino acids. The trim removed 6 bases at V and 6 bases at J, leaving 7 bases unmatched. The CDR3: CASSGSGRSAGELFF. In nucleotides, the CDR3 is TGTGCCAGCAGCGGTAGCGGGAGGTCGGCCGGGGAGCTGTTTTTT.

J is TRBJ2-7 and V is TRBV6-2 or TRBV6-3; no definite D call. The V end lost 11 bases, the J end lost 0 bases, and 17 bases lay between the germline ends. The CDR3 runs to 14 residues. Germline CDR1 reads MNHEY; CDR2 reads SVGEGT. The CDR3 loop reads CAVSRSGNSYEQYF. CDR3 nucleotide sequence: TGTGCCGTGTCACGATCTGGGAACTCCTACGAGCAGTACTTC.

This clonotype was seen a handful of times. The CDR3 DNA sequence: TGCGCCAGCAGCAGCGCCGGGCTCAACTCTGGAAACACCATATATTTT. Encoded protein: CASSSAGLNSGNTIYF. The V and J genes are TRBV5-1 and TRBJ1-3; unclear D gene. CDR3 length equals 16 residues. The V end was cut by 4 bases, the J end by 0 bases, with 14 bases between. CDR1 SGHRS and CDR2 YFSETQ come from the germline V gene.

This clonotype was detected a few times. The chain has TRBV12-3 or TRBV12-4 and TRBJ1-2; a weak D match, TRBD1 (6 bases). The V gene lost 2 bases and the J gene lost 8 bases, with 15 bases spanning the gap. The CDR3 spans 14 residues. The CDR3 coding sequence is TGTGCCAGCAGTTTAAGGGGGATGAGGGGCGGCTACACCTTC. It encodes CASSLRGMRGGYTF.

The chain has TRBV7-2 and TRBJ2-1; D is ambiguous. Germline assignment: CDR1 SGHTA and CDR2 FQGNSA. V was pared by 0 bases and J by 10 bases, with 7 bases between. CDR3 size: 12 residues. The CDR3 nucleotides are TGTGCCAGCAGCTTAGCGGGATTAGAGCAGTTCTTC. Translated: CASSLAGLEQFF.

V and J are TRBV25-1 and TRBJ2-3; 8 nucleotides agree with TRBD2. This CDR3 spans 15 amino acids. The V gene's germline CDR1 is MGHDK and CDR2 SYGVNS. The ends lost 1 base at V and 3 bases at J; junction bases unmatched: 3. The CDR3 nucleotides are TGTGCCAGCAGTGAATGGGCGGGGGGAACAGATACGCAGTATTTT. This gives the protein CASSEWAGGTDTQYF. Drawing the rest from reference TRBV25-1 and TRBJ2-3, the complete variable domain is EADIYQTPRYLVIGTGKKITLECSQTMGHDKMYWYQQDPGMELHLIHYSYGVNSTEKGDLSSESTVSRIRTEHFPLTLESARPSHTSQYLCASSEWAGGTDTQYFGPGTRLTVL.

This clonotype appeared once. V usage is TRBV18 and J usage is TRBJ2-1; possibly TRBD1 or TRBD2 for D (6 bases each). CDR3 length: 15 residues. Trimming cost V 8 bases and J 4 bases, with 18 bases left between them. CDR1 KGHSH and CDR2 LQKENI come from the germline V gene. The CDR3 DNA reads TGTGCCAGCGTACCGCTAGGGGGGAGATACAATGAGCAGTTCTTC. This encodes CASVPLGGRYNEQFF.

The chain links TRBV12-3 or TRBV12-4 to TRBJ2-7; 8 nucleotides line up with TRBD2. CDR3 length: 15 amino acids. Trimming cost V 3 bases and J 2 bases; bases outside gene matches: 6. The CDR3 sequence: CASSFGGASAYEQYF. DNA for the CDR3: TGTGCCAGCAGTTTCGGGGGGGCGAGCGCCTACGAGCAGTACTTC.

This clonotype was seen a handful of times. The CDR3 coding sequence is TGTGCCAGCAGCCTGGGACAGAGTCCCCCAGATACGCAGTATTTT. This codes for CASSLGQSPPDTQYF. The genes are TRBV7-9 and TRBJ2-3; 7 bases align to TRBD1. This CDR3 has 15 residues. The V segment lost 5 bases and the J segment 4 bases; nucleotides outside the gene matches: 9. From germline, CDR1 is SEHNR and CDR2 FQNEAQ (reference sequence).